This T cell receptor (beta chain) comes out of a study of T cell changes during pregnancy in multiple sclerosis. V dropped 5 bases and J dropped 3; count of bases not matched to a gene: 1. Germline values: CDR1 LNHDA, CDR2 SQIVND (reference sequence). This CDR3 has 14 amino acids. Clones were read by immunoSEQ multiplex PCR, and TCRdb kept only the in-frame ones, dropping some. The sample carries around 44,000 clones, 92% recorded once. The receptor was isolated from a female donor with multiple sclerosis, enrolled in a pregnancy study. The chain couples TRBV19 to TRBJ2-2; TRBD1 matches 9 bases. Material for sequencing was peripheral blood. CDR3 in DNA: TGTGCCAGTAGTTGGACAGGGGACACCGGGGAGCTGTTTTTT. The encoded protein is CASSWTGDTGELFF.